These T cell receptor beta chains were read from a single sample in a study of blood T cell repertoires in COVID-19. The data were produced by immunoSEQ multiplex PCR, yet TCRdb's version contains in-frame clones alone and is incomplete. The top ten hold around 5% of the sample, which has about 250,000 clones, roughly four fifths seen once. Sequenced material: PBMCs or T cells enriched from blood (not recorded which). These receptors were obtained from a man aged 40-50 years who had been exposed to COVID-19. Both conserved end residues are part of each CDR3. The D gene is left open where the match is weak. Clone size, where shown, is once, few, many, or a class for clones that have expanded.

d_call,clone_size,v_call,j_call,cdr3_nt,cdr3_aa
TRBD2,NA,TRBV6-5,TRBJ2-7,TGTGCCGCGGGAGGGAAGGGAGGGACCTACGAGCAGTACTTC,CAAGGKGGTYEQYF
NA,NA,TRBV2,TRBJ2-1,TGTGCCAGCTTATTAACGAGGACGGGAGTTTCGAACAATGAGCAGTTCTTC,CASLLTRTGVSNNEQFF
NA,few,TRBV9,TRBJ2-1,TGTGCCAGCAGCTCTGGGACAAGGCCCGACAATGAGCAGTTCTTC,CASSSGTRPDNEQFF
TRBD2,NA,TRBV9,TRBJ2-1,TGTGCCAGCAGCGTCGGACTAGCGGGGTCCTTTGAGCAGTTCTTC,CASSVGLAGSFEQFF
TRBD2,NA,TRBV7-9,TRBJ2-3,TGTGCCAGCAGCCAACTAGCGGGAGGGTCAGATACGCAGTATTTT,CASSQLAGGSDTQYF
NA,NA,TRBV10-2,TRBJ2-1,TGCGCCAGCAGCGTGTCTAGCGCTGGCAATGAGCAGTTCTTC,CASSVSSAGNEQFF
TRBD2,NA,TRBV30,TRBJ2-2,TGTGCCTGGAAGCGGGGGTCCACCGGGGAGCTGTTTTTT,CAWKRGSTGELFF
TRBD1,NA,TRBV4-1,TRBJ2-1,TGCGCCAGCAGCCAAGTTCAGGGGGACAATGAGCAGTTCTTC,CASSQVQGDNEQFF
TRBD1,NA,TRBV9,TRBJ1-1,TGTGCCAGCAGCGGGGGACAGTCTTACACTGAAGCTTTCTTT,CASSGGQSYTEAFF
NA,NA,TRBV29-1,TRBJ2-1,TGCACCTTCGTGACAGTCTCCTACAATGAGCAGTTCTTC,CTFVTVSYNEQFF
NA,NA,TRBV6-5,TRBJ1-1,TGTGCCAGCAGCATACAGGGATACACTGAAGCTTTCTTT,CASSIQGYTEAFF
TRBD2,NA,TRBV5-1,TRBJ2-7,TGCGCCAGCAGCTTGGTTTTGGCGGGAGCATTCAACGAGCAGTACTTC,CASSLVLAGAFNEQYF
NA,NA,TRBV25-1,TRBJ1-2,TGTGCCAGCAGTTCGGCGGGGAACTATGGCTACACCTTC,CASSSAGNYGYTF
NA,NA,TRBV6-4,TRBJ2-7,TGTGCCAGCAGTGCTCTTGTGCGGATCTATTACGAGCAGTACTTC,CASSALVRIYYEQYF
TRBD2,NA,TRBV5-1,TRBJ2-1,TGCGCCAGCAGTACAGGAGCGGGAGGCCCCAATGAGCAGTTCTTC,CASSTGAGGPNEQFF
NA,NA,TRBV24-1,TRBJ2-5,TGTGCCACCAGTGGGGGGGTCGGGGAGACCCAGTACTTC,CATSGGVGETQYF
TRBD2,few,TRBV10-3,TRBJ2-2,TGTGCCATCAGTTTACGGGGACTAGCGGGAGGTTCCGGGGAGCTGTTTTTT,CAISLRGLAGGSGELFF
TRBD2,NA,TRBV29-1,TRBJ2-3,TGCAGCGTCGCCACTAGCGGAGGAAGAGATACGCAGTATTTT,CSVATSGGRDTQYF
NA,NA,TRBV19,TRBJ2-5,TGTGCCAGTAGTACCCGCGGGGGCCTAGAGACCCAGTACTTC,CASSTRGGLETQYF
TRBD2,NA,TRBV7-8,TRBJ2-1,TGTGCCAGCAGCCCCCGGGTCTCGACTAGCGGTAAAAGGGATGAGCAGTTCTTC,CASSPRVSTSGKRDEQFF
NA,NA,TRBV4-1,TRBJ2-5,TGCGCCAGCAGCCACAGCGGAAACACCCCAGGCTATCAGACCCAGTACTTC,CASSHSGNTPGYQTQYF
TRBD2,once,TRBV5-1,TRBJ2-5,TGCGCCAGCAGCCAATCTAGCGGACAAGAGACCCAGTACTTC,CASSQSSGQETQYF
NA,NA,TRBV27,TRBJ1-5,TGTGCCAGCAGTTTAATATCGGGTCAGCCCCAGCATTTT,CASSLISGQPQHF
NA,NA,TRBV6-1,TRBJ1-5,TGTGCCAGCAGTGAAATAATCCATCAGCCCCAGCATTTT,CASSEIIHQPQHF
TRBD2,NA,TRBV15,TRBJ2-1,TGTGCCACCAGCAATCTGCGGGAGGTCTCCTACAATGAGCAGTTCTTC,CATSNLREVSYNEQFF
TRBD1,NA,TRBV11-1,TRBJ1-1,TGTGCCAGCAGCTTAGCGTCAGACAGGGGGGTTTACACTGAAGCTTTCTTT,CASSLASDRGVYTEAFF
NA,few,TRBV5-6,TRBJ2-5,TGTGCCAGCAGCATGGAAGCAAGAGAGACCCAGTACTTC,CASSMEARETQYF
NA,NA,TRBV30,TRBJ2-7,TGTGCCTGGAGTGTTGAGGTTGGGGCTTACGAGCAGTACTTC,CAWSVEVGAYEQYF
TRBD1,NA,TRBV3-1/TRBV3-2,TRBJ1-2,TGTGCCAGCAGCCAAGGCAGTCAGGGGGACTATGGCTACACCTTC,CASSQGSQGDYGYTF
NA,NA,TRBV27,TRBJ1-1,TGTGCCAGCAGTCCGGGAACATGGGAAGCTTTCTTT,CASSPGTWEAFF
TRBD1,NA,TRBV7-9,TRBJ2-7,TGTGCCAGCAGCAGACAGGGAAATTCCTACGAGCAGTACTTC,CASSRQGNSYEQYF
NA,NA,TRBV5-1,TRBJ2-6,TGCGCCAGCGCGGTAGCCACTGGGGCCAACGTCCTGACTTTC,CASAVATGANVLTF
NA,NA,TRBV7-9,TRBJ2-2,TGTGCCAGCCGGGTAGGAGGGAGCGGCACCGGGGAGCTGTTTTTT,CASRVGGSGTGELFF
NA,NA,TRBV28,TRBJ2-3,TGTGCCAGCAGGCCGTATTTAATGCGGAAGACCGATACGCAGTATTTT,CASRPYLMRKTDTQYF
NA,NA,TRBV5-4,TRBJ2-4,TGTGCCAGCAGCTATACCGGGGTAAAGGACATTCAGTACTTC,CASSYTGVKDIQYF
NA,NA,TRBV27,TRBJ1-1,TGTGCCAGCAGTTTCTGGGGGACAATGAACACTGAAGCTTTCTTT,CASSFWGTMNTEAFF
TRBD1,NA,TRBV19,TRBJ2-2,TGTGCCAGTAACCCCGGGACAGGGATTGGAACCGGGGAGCTGTTTTTT,CASNPGTGIGTGELFF
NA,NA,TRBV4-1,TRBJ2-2,TGCGCCAGTACGGGAGCCGGGGAGCTGTTTTTT,CASTGAGELFF
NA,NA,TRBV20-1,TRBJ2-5,TGCAGTGCTAGTAGCGGAGAGACCCAGTACTTC,CSASSGETQYF
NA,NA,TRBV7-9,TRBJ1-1,TGTGCCAGCAGCGAAGGCCGCGAGTGGGGGCGGTACACTGAAGCTTTCTTT,CASSEGREWGRYTEAFF